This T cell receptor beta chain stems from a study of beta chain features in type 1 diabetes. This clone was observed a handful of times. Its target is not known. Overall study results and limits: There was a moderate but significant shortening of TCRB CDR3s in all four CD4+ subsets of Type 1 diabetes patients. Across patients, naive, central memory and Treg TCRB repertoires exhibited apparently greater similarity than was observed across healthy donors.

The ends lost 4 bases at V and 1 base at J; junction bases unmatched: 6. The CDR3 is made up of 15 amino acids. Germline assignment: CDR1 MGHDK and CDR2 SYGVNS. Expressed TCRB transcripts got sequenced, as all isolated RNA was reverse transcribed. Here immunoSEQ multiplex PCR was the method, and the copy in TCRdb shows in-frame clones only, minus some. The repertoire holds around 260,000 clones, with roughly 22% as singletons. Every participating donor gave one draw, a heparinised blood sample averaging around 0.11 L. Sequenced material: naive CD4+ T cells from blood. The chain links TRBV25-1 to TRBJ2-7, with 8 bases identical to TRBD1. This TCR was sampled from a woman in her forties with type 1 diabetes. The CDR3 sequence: CASSGLTGESYEQYF. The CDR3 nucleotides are TGTGCCAGCAGTGGCCTGACAGGGGAATCCTACGAGCAGTACTTC.